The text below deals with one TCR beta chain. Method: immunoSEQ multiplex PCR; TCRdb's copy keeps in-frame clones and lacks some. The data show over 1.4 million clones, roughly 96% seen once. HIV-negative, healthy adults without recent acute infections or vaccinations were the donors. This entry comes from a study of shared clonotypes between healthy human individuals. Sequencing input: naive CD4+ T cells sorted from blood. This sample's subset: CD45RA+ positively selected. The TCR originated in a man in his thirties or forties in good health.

For the CDR3, the DNA is TGTGCCACCAGCAGAGTGTCCGGGACAGGGGGCGGTGAGCAGTTCTTC. It is translated as CATSRVSGTGGGEQFF. The V and J genes are TRBV15 and TRBJ2-1; 12 positions match TRBD1. J was trimmed by 9 bases and V by 1 base; bases with no gene match: 7. Germline V gene sequence: CDR1 LNHNV, CDR2 YYDKDF (reference sequence). The CDR3 has 16 amino acids.